A single sample is the source of the 32 T cell receptor beta chains below, sequenced in a study of blood T cell repertoires in COVID-19. Profiling relied on immunoSEQ multiplex PCR, and the TCRdb table lists in-frame clones only, not all of them. Counted here are about 240,000 clones, around 86% occurring once; the ten biggest clones make up 3% to 4%. The sample consisted of PBMCs or T cells enriched from blood (not recorded which). The source is a woman aged 35 to 49 with acute COVID-19.

The chain combines TRBV18 with TRBJ1-1, with D possibly TRBD1 on 6 matching bases. Trimming shortened V by 3 bases and J by 4 bases, and 15 bases separated the two germline ends. This CDR3 contains 15 residues. CDR1 is KGHSH and CDR2 is LQKENI in the germline V gene. CDR3 region: CASSPLEGGSTEAFF. The CDR3 coding sequence is TGTGCCAGCTCACCTCTGGAGGGGGGGAGCACTGAAGCTTTCTTT. Using reference TRBV18 and TRBJ1-1 for the parts outside the CDR3, the full variable domain is NAGVMQNPRHLVRRRGQEARLRCSPMKGHSHVYWYRQLPEEGLKFMVYLQKENIIDESGMPKERFSAEFPKEGPSILRIQQVVRGDSAAYFCASSPLEGGSTEAFFGQGTRLTVV.

V is TRBV2 and J is TRBJ2-7, with D tentatively TRBD2 (6 bases). Germline CDR1 is SNHLY and CDR2 is FYNNEI. The CDR3 totals 15 residues. V lost 1 base to trimming and J lost 3 bases, with 13 bases between them. CDR3 in amino acids: CASSEGAGKVYEQYF. CDR3 nucleotide sequence: TGTGCCAGCAGTGAAGGGGCGGGAAAGGTCTACGAGCAGTACTTC.

The gene calls are TRBV7-9 and TRBJ2-7; 8 bases fit TRBD2. The CDR3 extends over 12 amino acids. V trimming: 4 bases; J trimming: 7 bases; junction bases outside the gene matches: 3. Per germline, CDR1 SEHNR and CDR2 FQNEAQ (reference sequence). CDR3 region: CASSSLAGEQYF. The CDR3 DNA reads as TGTGCCAGCAGCTCGTTAGCGGGAGAGCAGTACTTC.

This clone was observed a single time. The rearrangement uses TRBV11-2 and TRBJ2-2; 7 nucleotides match TRBD1. Looked up from germline, CDR1 is SGHAT and CDR2 is FQNNGV. V lost 2 bases, J lost 9 bases, and 3 bases stayed unmatched. This CDR3 contains 13 residues. DNA of the CDR3: TGTGCCAGCAGCTTAACAGGGGACCGGGAGCTGTTTTTT. Translating gives CASSLTGDRELFF. Filled out from reference TRBV11-2 and TRBJ2-2, the complete variable domain reads EAGVAQSPRYKIIEKRQSVAFWCNPISGHATLYWYQQILGQGPKLLIQFQNNGVVDDSQLPKDRFSAERLKGVDSTLKIQPAKLEDSAVYLCASSLTGDRELFFGEGSRLTVL.

This chain links TRBV2 with TRBJ2-7; D is possibly TRBD2 (5 bases). This CDR3 has 15 residues. V shed 1 base and J shed 3 bases, with 13 bases lying between them. Germline V gene lookup returns CDR1 SNHLY and CDR2 FYNNEI. Here the CDR3 reads CASSEGIQDYYEQYF. CDR3 nucleotides: TGTGCCAGCAGTGAAGGAATACAAGACTACTACGAGCAGTACTTC.

The rearrangement uses TRBV6-5 and TRBJ2-7, with TRBD2 matching over 12 bases. The CDR3 is 16 amino acids. Trimming at V came to 2 bases and at J to 2 bases, leaving 4 bases not matched to a gene. Germline CDR1 reads MNHEY; CDR2 reads SVGAGI. The CDR3 DNA sequence: TGTGCCAGCAGTTACCACCTAGCGGGAGGGACCTACGAGCAGTACTTC. It specifies CASSYHLAGGTYEQYF.

The chain carries TRBV20-1 and TRBJ2-7, with 8 bases aligning to TRBD2. The junction had 6 bases not matched to a gene; V was cut back by 3 bases and J by 2 bases. This CDR3 spans 14 amino acids. Germline CDR1 reads DFQATT; CDR2 reads SNEGSKA (reference sequence). CDR3 region: CSASRREGAYEQYF. CDR3 bases: TGCAGTGCTAGTAGACGGGAGGGCGCCTACGAGCAGTACTTC.

CDR3 DNA sequence: TGTGCCAGCAGTTCTACAGGGAACCACGAGCAGTACTTC. Translated, it gives CASSSTGNHEQYF. V gene TRBV11-3 combines with J gene TRBJ2-7; tentative D call: TRBD1 (6 bases). V lost 6 bases, J lost 5 bases, and 14 bases lay in between. Germline assignment: CDR1 SGHNT and CDR2 YENEEA. This CDR3 is 13 amino acids long.

The chain carries TRBV18 and TRBJ2-1; 8 bases line up with TRBD2. Trimming at V came to 0 bases and at J to 7 bases, leaving 5 bases not matched to a gene. The germline V gene has CDR1 KGHSH and CDR2 LQKENI. The length of the CDR3 is 15 residues. The CDR3 DNA is TGTGCCAGCTCACCACCGTCGGGAGGGCAGAATGAGCAGTTCTTC. Translating gives CASSPPSGGQNEQFF.

The V call is TRBV11-3, the J call TRBJ2-7; D possibly corresponds to TRBD1 (5 bases). V was trimmed by 5 bases and J by 3 bases, leaving 8 bases between them. CDR3 length: 12 residues. The germline V gene encodes CDR1 SGHNT and CDR2 YENEEA. CDR3 DNA: TGTGCCAGCAGCAGGGGTGGCTACGAGCAGTACTTC. Its translation is CASSRGGYEQYF. Using reference TRBV11-3 and TRBJ2-7 for the parts outside the CDR3, the full variable domain is EAGVVQSPRYKIIEKKQPVAFWCNPISGHNTLYWYLQNLGQGPELLIRYENEEAVDDSQLPKDRFSAERLKGVDSTLKIQPAELGDSAVYLCASSRGGYEQYFGPGTRLTVT.

The J gene is TRBJ2-7, the V gene TRBV10-1, with 12 bases matching TRBD2. This CDR3 is 20 amino acids long. After removal of 0 bases from V and 6 bases from J, the junction contained 18 bases not matched to a gene. Looked up from germline, CDR1 is WNHNN and CDR2 is SYGVQD (reference sequence). In DNA form, the CDR3 reads TGCGCCAGCAGTGAGTCGCTCCTAGCGGGAGGGCCATGGCGTTGCGCCGAGCAGTACTTC. Its protein product is CASSESLLAGGPWRCAEQYF.

This sequence joins TRBV5-5 and TRBJ1-3, with D tentatively TRBD1 (6 bases). V was shortened by 3 bases and J by 2 bases, with 9 bases between the two germline ends. Germline V gives CDR1 SGHKS, CDR2 YYEKEE (reference sequence). The CDR3 is 14 amino acids. In DNA, the CDR3 is TGTGCCAGCAGCTCACAGGGAACTGGAAACACCATATATTTT. It translates to CASSSQGTGNTIYF.

The gene calls are TRBV5-1 and TRBJ2-6; no firm D call. Germline V gene lookup returns CDR1 SGHRS and CDR2 YFSETQ. Trimming pared 5 bases from V and 0 bases from J, leaving 12 bases between. This CDR3 has 16 amino acids. DNA for the CDR3: TGCGCCAGCAGTTCGCAGGCAAGCTCTGGGGCCAACGTCCTGACTTTC. Amino acid sequence: CASSSQASSGANVLTF.

The V and J genes are TRBV19 and TRBJ1-4; the match to TRBD1 covers 7 bases. Germline V gene lookup returns CDR1 LNHDA and CDR2 SQIVND (reference sequence). This CDR3 spans 17 amino acids. After removal of 4 bases from V and 3 bases from J, the junction contained 11 bases not matched to a gene. The CDR3 is CASSTSHRGLPNEKLFF. The CDR3 DNA reads TGTGCCAGTAGTACCTCCCACAGGGGTTTGCCTAATGAAAAACTGTTTTTT.

The chain uses TRBV6-1 and TRBJ1-5; 7 positions match TRBD1. Trimming at V came to 3 bases and at J to 3 bases, leaving 8 bases not matched to a gene. CDR1 is MNHNS, CDR2 SASEGT, per germline. This CDR3 is 16 amino acids long. This CDR3 is CASSDRLDRLNQPQHF. In nucleotides, the CDR3 is TGTGCCAGCAGTGACCGCTTGGACAGGCTCAATCAGCCCCAGCATTTT.

The J gene is TRBJ2-7, the V gene TRBV2; D gene uncertain. The V gene lost 6 bases and the J gene lost 5 bases, with 8 bases spanning the gap. The CDR3 is 11 amino acids. Germline V gives CDR1 SNHLY, CDR2 FYNNEI. The CDR3 here is CASSYLDEQYF. The CDR3 DNA sequence: TGTGCCAGCAGCTACCTTGACGAGCAGTACTTC.

The chain joins TRBV6-1 to TRBJ2-7; TRBD2 aligns across 7 bases. The V gene's germline CDR1 is MNHNS and CDR2 SASEGT. The CDR3 is made up of 13 amino acids. V shed 3 bases and J 7 bases; nucleotides not matched to a gene: 6. This chain's CDR3 is CASSDRYGREQYF. The CDR3 DNA reads as TGTGCCAGCAGTGACAGGTACGGGAGGGAGCAGTACTTC.

The rearrangement joins TRBV12-3 or TRBV12-4 to TRBJ2-1; 7 nucleotides line up with TRBD1. CDR3 length: 11 residues. V dropped 7 bases and J dropped 14; count of bases not matched to a gene: 8. The CDR3 loop is CASKKRQGEFF. The CDR3 DNA sequence: TGTGCCAGCAAAAAAAGACAGGGTGAGTTCTTC.

This chain's CDR3 is CASSLFGLVRTSANEQFF. DNA of the CDR3: TGCGCCAGCAGCTTGTTTGGCCTAGTCAGGACTAGCGCCAATGAGCAGTTCTTC. The gene calls are TRBV5-1 and TRBJ2-1, with 9 bases identical to TRBD2. Germline loops: CDR1 SGHRS, CDR2 YFSETQ. This CDR3 is built from 18 residues. V was clipped by 1 base and J by 6 bases; unmatched bases: 14.

CDR3 nucleotide sequence: TGCGCCAGCAGCGGGACTAGCGGAAAGAGGGCTTACAATGAGCAGTTCTTC. It translates to CASSGTSGKRAYNEQFF. The chain uses TRBV4-1 and TRBJ2-1, with TRBD2 identical over 11 bases. This CDR3 spans 17 amino acids. The V gene end was trimmed by 5 bases and the J gene end by 4 bases; junction bases not matched to a gene: 10. The germline CDR1 and CDR2 sequences are MGHRA and YSYEKL.

The genes are TRBV3-1 (or the pseudogene TRBV3-2) and TRBJ2-7, with 10 nucleotides matching TRBD2. The CDR3 has 15 amino acids. Trimming at V came to 4 bases and at J to 4 bases, leaving 7 bases not matched to a gene. Germline CDR1 LGHDT, CDR2 YNNKEL (reference sequence). This chain's CDR3 is CASSPEREGDYEQYF. In DNA form, the CDR3 reads TGTGCCAGCAGCCCCGAGCGGGAGGGGGATTACGAGCAGTACTTC.

This clone was detected a few times. The chain is built from TRBV19 and TRBJ2-7; D unresolved. V was cut by 6 bases and J by 1 base, with 13 bases left in between. This CDR3 has 14 residues. Germline CDR1 and CDR2: LNHDA and SQIVND (reference sequence). CDR3 sequence: CASSLHQASYEQYF. The DNA of the CDR3 is TGTGCCAGTAGCTTGCACCAGGCATCCTACGAGCAGTACTTC. The variable domain in full, completed from reference TRBV19 and TRBJ2-7, reads DGGITQSPKYLFRKEGQNVTLSCEQNLNHDAMYWYRQDPGQGLRLIYYSQIVNDFQKGDIAEGYSVSREKKESFPLTVTSAQKNPTAFYLCASSLHQASYEQYFGPGTRLTVT.

The chain couples TRBV5-1 to TRBJ1-6; D remains unclear. Trimming shortened V by 4 bases and J by 7 bases, and 12 bases separated the two germline ends. The CDR3 spans 14 residues. The germline V gene has CDR1 SGHRS and CDR2 YFSETQ. CDR3 nucleotide sequence: TGCGCCAGCAGCCAAAGCCAGGAAAATTCACCCCTCCACTTT. Translated: CASSQSQENSPLHF.

The chain carries TRBV7-2 and TRBJ1-1, with a weak D call TRBD1 (5 bases). Trimming left V 1 base short and J 1 base short, with 7 bases between. The CDR3 runs 14 residues. Germline-derived CDR1 and CDR2 are SGHTA and FQGNSA. CDR3 loop: CASSLVTANTEAFF. CDR3 DNA: TGTGCCAGCAGCTTAGTGACAGCGAACACTGAAGCTTTCTTT.

This sequence joins TRBV7-2 and TRBJ2-1; TRBD1 matches at 7 bases. Germline V gene sequence: CDR1 SGHTA, CDR2 FQGNSA. The CDR3 extends over 15 amino acids. V was pared by 4 bases and J by 3 bases, with 6 bases of the junction left unmatched. The DNA for the CDR3 is TGTGCCAGCAGCTCAATCAGGGGGATCTACAATGAGCAGTTCTTC. Its translation: CASSSIRGIYNEQFF.

This clone was counted ten times or more. The chain is built from TRBV2 and TRBJ1-1; TRBD1 is a possible D gene (5 bases). Germline V gene sequence: CDR1 SNHLY, CDR2 FYNNEI. The V end was cut by 4 bases, the J end by 3 bases, with 9 bases between. This CDR3 has 13 amino acids. CDR3 protein: CASSARQYTEAFF. DNA of the CDR3: TGTGCCAGCAGTGCTCGACAGTACACTGAAGCTTTCTTT.

The rearrangement uses TRBV7-8 and TRBJ1-1, with D tentatively TRBD1 (6 bases). This CDR3 spans 15 amino acids. Deletions cut 1 base from V and 5 bases from J, with 14 bases between. Germline lookup yields CDR1 SGHVS and CDR2 FQNEAQ. CDR3: CASSLVGATGTEAFF. The CDR3 DNA sequence: TGTGCCAGCAGCTTAGTGGGGGCAACGGGGACTGAAGCTTTCTTT.

The chain uses TRBV11-1 and TRBJ2-3; 9 bases fit TRBD1. CDR3 size: 14 residues. CDR1 and CDR2 from the germline V gene are SGHAT and FQDESV (reference sequence). The V segment lost 5 bases and the J segment 3 bases; nucleotides outside the gene matches: 3. CDR3 region: CASSLDRGTDTQYF. DNA for the CDR3: TGTGCCAGCAGCCTCGACAGGGGGACAGATACGCAGTATTTT.

The chain has TRBV5-4 and TRBJ2-2; the D gene is possibly TRBD2 (5 bases). CDR1 and CDR2 from the germline V gene are SGHNT and YYREEE (reference sequence). CDR3 length equals 17 residues. V was pared by 7 bases and J by 0 bases, with 19 bases between. DNA of the CDR3: TGTGCCAGCGAGGCGCGGAGGTTCGGGCCGAACACCGGGGAGCTGTTTTTT. Amino acid sequence: CASEARRFGPNTGELFF.

This chain connects TRBV5-6 to TRBJ1-6; 7 bases fit TRBD1. This CDR3 contains 13 residues. The germline V gene has CDR1 SGHDT and CDR2 YYEEEE. V trimming: 4 bases; J trimming: 9 bases; junction bases outside the gene matches: 4. The CDR3 bases are TGTGCCAGCAGCGGCGACAGGGTTTCACCCCTCCACTTT. Translated, it gives CASSGDRVSPLHF.

V is TRBV10-2 and J is TRBJ2-1; D call uncertain. Trimming shortened V by 9 bases and J by 0 bases, and 18 bases separated the two germline ends. CDR3 length: 16 residues. In germline, CDR1 is WSHSY, CDR2 SAAADI. The DNA for the CDR3 is TGCGCCAGTTGGGCAGGCGAACATTACTCCTACAATGAGCAGTTCTTC. Protein product: CASWAGEHYSYNEQFF.

V usage is TRBV18 and J usage is TRBJ2-3; 10 nucleotides line up with TRBD2. The trim removed 6 bases at V and 2 bases at J, leaving 5 bases unmatched. CDR3 length equals 15 residues. Germline V gene lookup returns CDR1 KGHSH and CDR2 LQKENI. The CDR3 here is CASSDTSGNTDTQYF. CDR3 nucleotide sequence: TGTGCCAGCTCGGACACTAGCGGGAACACAGATACGCAGTATTTT.